The present T cell receptor (beta chain) was sequenced within a study of OX40 agonist ivuxolimab in advanced cancers. Study-level information: Patients with prior anti-PD-1, anti-PD-L1 or anti-CTLA-4 therapy were eligible; about 41% had some. Partial responses were achieved by three patients, of whom one had hepatocellular carcinoma and two had cutaneous melanoma.

Assay: immunoSEQ multiplex PCR; the TCRdb copy retains only in-frame clones and omits some. Among tens of thousands of clones listed, about 90% were seen once. The CDR3 consists of 14 residues. Germline CDR1 is KGHSH and CDR2 is LQKENI. Deletions cut 6 bases from V and 1 base from J, with 13 bases between. The sample in question was CD4+ or CD8+ T cells sorted from blood, obtained in a trial of the OX40 agonist ivuxolimab. This receptor was taken from an adult with an advanced solid tumor such as melanoma, head and neck, liver or kidney cancer. The V call is TRBV18, the J call TRBJ2-7, with D unclear. The CDR3 is CASSSEYSSYEQYF. CDR3 DNA: TGTGCCAGCTCCTCAGAATACTCATCCTACGAGCAGTACTTC.